This TCR beta chain comes out of a study of PD-1 blockade in classical Hodgkin lymphoma. Using immunoSEQ multiplex PCR, the repertoire was profiled, and TCRdb retains in-frame clones only, with some absent. The sample has 66,000 or so clones, around 75% seen once. The germline gives CDR1 MNHEY, CDR2 SVGAGI. With 5 bases removed from V and 5 bases from J, the gap between germline ends came to 7 bases. There are 11 residues in the CDR3. With regard to this clone: The antigen is unknown.

Following autologous stem cell transplantation, relapse occurred in every patient, and exposure to brentuximab vedotin varied. Study-wide results and limits: TCR diversity in CD4+, not CD8+, cells rose significantly by C4D1.

This receptor was taken from a human donor with classical Hodgkin lymphoma. The chain employs TRBV6-5 and TRBJ2-7; D remains ambiguous. This specimen was peripheral blood mononuclear cells (PBMCs), taken before the second cycle of nivolumab. The CDR3 bases are TGTGCCAGCAGTGACGACCACGAGCAGTACTTC. Translating gives CASSDDHEQYF.